Presented here are 6 T cell receptor beta chains from one specimen sequenced in a study of B cell selection in AIRE deficiency. CD4+CD127+ cells were sorted as the conventional CD4 T cells. Assay used: immunoSEQ multiplex PCR; TCRdb lists only in-frame clones, some missing. Among 20,000 to 30,000 clones listed, about 96% were seen once. The sequenced sample consisted of CD4+CD127+ conventional T cells sorted from PBMCs. The receptors were sampled from a human donor in good health.

The CDR3 region is CASSRTGSNEKLFF. In nucleotides, the CDR3 is TGTGCCAGCAGTAGGACAGGGTCTAATGAAAAACTGTTTTTT. V is TRBV6-5 and J is TRBJ1-4; 8 bases fit TRBD1. The CDR3 covers 14 residues. The V and J ends lost 5 bases and 3 bases, in that order; junction bases with no gene match: 2. Looked up from germline, CDR1 is MNHEY and CDR2 is SVGAGI.

This chain joins TRBV7-2 and TRBJ2-2; D remains ambiguous. Germline assignment: CDR1 SGHTA and CDR2 FQGNSA. The CDR3 is 14 residues long. V was clipped by 5 bases and J by 4 bases, with 11 bases between them. In DNA, the CDR3 is TGTGCCAGCAGCCTCCTACTGACCACCGGGGAGCTGTTTTTT. Protein product: CASSLLLTTGELFF.

The chain joins TRBV30 to TRBJ1-2; no firm D call. CDR3 length: 15 amino acids. The germline V and J ends were trimmed by 3 bases and 5 bases, with 19 bases remaining between them. Germline values: CDR1 GTSNPN, CDR2 SVGIG (reference sequence). CDR3 sequence: CAWSPGRNNPYGYTF. CDR3 coding DNA: TGTGCCTGGAGCCCAGGACGGAATAATCCTTATGGCTACACCTTC. Drawing the rest from reference TRBV30 and TRBJ1-2, the complete variable domain is SQTIHQWPATLVQPVGSPLSLECTVEGTSNPNLYWYRQAAGRGLQLLFYSVGIGQISSEVPQNLSASRPQDRQFILSSKKLLLSDSGFYLCAWSPGRNNPYGYTFGSGTRLTVV.

The chain combines TRBV6-1 with TRBJ1-1; D gene unclear. The CDR3 spans 13 residues. Trimming removed 4 bases from V and 2 bases from J, with 8 bases in between. The germline V gene encodes CDR1 MNHNS and CDR2 SASEGT. The CDR3 DNA follows: TGTGCCAGCAGTGGCAACTTTAACACTGAAGCTTTCTTT. Protein: CASSGNFNTEAFF.

This clone was observed a single time. CDR3 residues: CASSLNLDRNTEAFF. The CDR3 region has the DNA TGCGCCAGCAGCCTCAATCTCGACAGGAACACTGAAGCTTTCTTT. V gene TRBV5-1 combines with J gene TRBJ1-1; a weak D match, TRBD1 (5 bases). The length of the CDR3 is 15 residues. The V gene lost 4 bases and the J gene lost 1 base, with 14 bases spanning the gap. Germline V gene sequence: CDR1 SGHRS, CDR2 YFSETQ. The full variable domain, completed using reference TRBV5-1 and TRBJ1-1, is KAGVTQTPRYLIKTRGQQVTLSCSPISGHRSVSWYQQTPGQGLQFLFEYFSETQRNKGNFPGRFSGRQFSNSRSEMNVSTLELGDSALYLCASSLNLDRNTEAFFGQGTRLTVV.

V usage is TRBV7-9 and J usage is TRBJ2-7; TRBD1 agrees at 9 bases. The CDR3 totals 16 residues. Germline CDR1 reads SEHNR; CDR2 reads FQNEAQ (reference sequence). V was pared by 1 base and J by 3 bases, with 7 bases of the junction left unmatched. Written as DNA, the CDR3 is TGTGCCAGCAGCTTAGATATCCTGGGACAGGGCTACGAGCAGTACTTC. Its protein product is CASSLDILGQGYEQYF.